The clone carrying this T cell receptor (beta chain) was counted many times. Antigen: not known. This record belongs to a study of Graves' ophthalmopathy and Graves' hyperthyroidism. The source of the PBMCs was more than 9.5 ml of fresh peripheral blood. V was shortened by 4 bases and J by 8 bases, with 17 bases between the two germline ends. CDR1 is WSHSY, CDR2 SAAADI, per germline. This CDR3 comprises 14 residues. Using RNA transcripts, the TCR beta CDR3 regions were amplified. The workflow started with a first-round RT-PCR run with HTBI primers and then moved on to a second-round multiplex PCR. TCRdb re-analysed the multiplex PCR reads in MiXCR, keeping a single row per CDR3 protein. The data contain about 400,000 distinct CDR3 sequences, 15% to 20% of them singletons. The study's findings and limits: Ophthalmopathy could be told apart from stable hyperthyroidism by a 13-signature model (about 89% sensitivity, around 78% specificity). The study's model predicted ophthalmopathy progression at 70.59% sensitivity and about 72% specificity. Most expanded thyroid clonotypes above 0.001 frequency also appeared in blood.

This receptor was taken from a woman aged 18-29 years with Graves' ophthalmopathy. The chain couples TRBV10-2 to TRBJ1-2; D remains ambiguous. The sample comprised peripheral blood. DNA for the CDR3: TGCGCCAGCAGTGTAAGAGAGGGCCTAGGGGGCTACACCTTC. The encoded protein is CASSVREGLGGYTF.